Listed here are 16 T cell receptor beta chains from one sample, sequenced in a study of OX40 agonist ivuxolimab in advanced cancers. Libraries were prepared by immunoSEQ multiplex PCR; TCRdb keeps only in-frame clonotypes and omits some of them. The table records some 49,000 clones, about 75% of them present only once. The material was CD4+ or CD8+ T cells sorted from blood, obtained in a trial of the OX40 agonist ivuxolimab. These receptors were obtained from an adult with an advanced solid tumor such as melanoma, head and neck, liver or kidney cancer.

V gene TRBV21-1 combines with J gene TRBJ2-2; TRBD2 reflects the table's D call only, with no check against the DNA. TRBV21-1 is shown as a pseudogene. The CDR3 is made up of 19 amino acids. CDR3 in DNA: TGTGCCAGCAGCAAAGGTGTCCGCGGGAGGGCCTCCAGCACCGGGGAGCTGTTTTTT. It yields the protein CASSKGVRGRASSTGELFF.

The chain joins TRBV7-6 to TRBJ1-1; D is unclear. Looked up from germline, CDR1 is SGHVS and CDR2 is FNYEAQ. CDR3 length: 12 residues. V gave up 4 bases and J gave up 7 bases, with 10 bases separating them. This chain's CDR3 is CASSSRNGEAFF. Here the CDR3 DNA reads TGTGCCAGCAGCTCACGAAACGGTGAAGCTTTCTTT. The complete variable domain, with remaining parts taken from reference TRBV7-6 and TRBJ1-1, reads GAGVSQSPRYKVTKRGQDVALRCDPISGHVSLYWYRQALGQGPEFLTYFNYEAQQDKSGLPNDRFSAERPEGSISTLTIQRTEQRDSAMYRCASSSRNGEAFFGQGTRLTVV.

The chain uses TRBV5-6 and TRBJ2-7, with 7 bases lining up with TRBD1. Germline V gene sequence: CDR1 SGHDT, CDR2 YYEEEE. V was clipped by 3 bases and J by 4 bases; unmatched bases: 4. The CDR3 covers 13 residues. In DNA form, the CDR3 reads TGTGCCAGCAGCTCGACAGGGAGATACGAGCAGTACTTC. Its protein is CASSSTGRYEQYF.

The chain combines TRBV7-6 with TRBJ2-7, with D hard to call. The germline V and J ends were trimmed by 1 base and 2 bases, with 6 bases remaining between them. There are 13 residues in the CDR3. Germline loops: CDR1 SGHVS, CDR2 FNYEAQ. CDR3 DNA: TGTGCCAGCAGCTTAGAGGCAGCCTACGAGCAGTACTTC. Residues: CASSLEAAYEQYF.

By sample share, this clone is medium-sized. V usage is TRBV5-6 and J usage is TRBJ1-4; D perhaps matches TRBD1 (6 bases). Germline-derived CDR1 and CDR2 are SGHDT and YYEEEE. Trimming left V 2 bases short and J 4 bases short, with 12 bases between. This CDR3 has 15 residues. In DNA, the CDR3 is TGTGCCAGCAGCTTTCACGGGGACAATAATGAAAAACTGTTTTTT. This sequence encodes CASSFHGDNNEKLFF.

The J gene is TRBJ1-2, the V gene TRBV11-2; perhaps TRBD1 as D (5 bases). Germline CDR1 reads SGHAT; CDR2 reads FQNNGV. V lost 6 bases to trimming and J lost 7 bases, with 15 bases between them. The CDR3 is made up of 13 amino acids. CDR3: CASRPLKGLGYTF. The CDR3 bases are TGTGCCAGCAGACCTTTGAAGGGGCTTGGCTACACCTTC.

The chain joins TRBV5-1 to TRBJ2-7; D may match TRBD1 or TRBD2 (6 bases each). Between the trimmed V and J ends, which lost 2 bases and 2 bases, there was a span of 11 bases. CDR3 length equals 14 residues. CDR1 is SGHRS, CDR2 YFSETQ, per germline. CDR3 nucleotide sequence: TGCGCCAGCAGCTTTAACAGGGAGGCCTACGAGCAGTACTTC. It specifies CASSFNREAYEQYF.

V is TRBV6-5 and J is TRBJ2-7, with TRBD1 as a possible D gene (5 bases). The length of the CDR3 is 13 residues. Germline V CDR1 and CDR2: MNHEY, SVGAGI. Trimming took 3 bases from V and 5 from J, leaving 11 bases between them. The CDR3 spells CASSYSGHHEQYF. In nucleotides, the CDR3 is TGTGCCAGCAGTTATTCCGGACACCACGAGCAGTACTTC.

This CDR3 reads CAISEGTRGVGETQYF. DNA for the CDR3: TGTGCCATCAGTGAGGGGACTAGGGGGGTCGGAGAGACCCAGTACTTC. The chain joins TRBV10-3 to TRBJ2-5; 8 bases fit TRBD2. This CDR3 is 16 amino acids long. Germline V gene sequence: CDR1 ENHRY, CDR2 SYGVKD. The V segment lost 2 bases and the J segment 4 bases; nucleotides outside the gene matches: 9.

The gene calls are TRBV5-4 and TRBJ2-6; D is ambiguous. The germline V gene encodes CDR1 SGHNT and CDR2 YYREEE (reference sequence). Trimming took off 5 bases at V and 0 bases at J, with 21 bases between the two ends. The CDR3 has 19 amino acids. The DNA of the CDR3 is TGTGCCAGCAGTACGGATGCAGCAGGTTTCTTCTCTGGGGCCAACGTCCTGACTTTC. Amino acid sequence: CASSTDAAGFFSGANVLTF.

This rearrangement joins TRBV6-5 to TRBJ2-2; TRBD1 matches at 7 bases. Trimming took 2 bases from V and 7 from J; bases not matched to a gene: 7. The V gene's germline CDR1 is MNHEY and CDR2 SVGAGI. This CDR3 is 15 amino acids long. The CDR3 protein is CASSYGQVSGGELFF. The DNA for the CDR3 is TGTGCCAGCAGTTACGGACAGGTCTCGGGCGGGGAGCTGTTTTTT.

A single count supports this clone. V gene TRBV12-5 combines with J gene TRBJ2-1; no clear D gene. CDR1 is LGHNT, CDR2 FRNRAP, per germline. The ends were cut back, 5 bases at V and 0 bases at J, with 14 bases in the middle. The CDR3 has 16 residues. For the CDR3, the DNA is TGTGCTAGTGGTCCCACAATAGGGTACTCCTACAATGAGCAGTTCTTC. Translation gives CASGPTIGYSYNEQFF.

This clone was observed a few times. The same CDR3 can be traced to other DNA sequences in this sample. Here the CDR3 DNA reads TGTGCCAGTAGTGGGAGCAATCAGCCCCAGCATTTT. Translating gives CASSGSNQPQHF. V is TRBV19 and J is TRBJ1-5, with D unclear. This CDR3 contains 12 residues. V lost 5 bases, J lost 1 base, and 3 bases lay in between. Germline V CDR1 and CDR2: LNHDA, SQIVND (reference sequence).

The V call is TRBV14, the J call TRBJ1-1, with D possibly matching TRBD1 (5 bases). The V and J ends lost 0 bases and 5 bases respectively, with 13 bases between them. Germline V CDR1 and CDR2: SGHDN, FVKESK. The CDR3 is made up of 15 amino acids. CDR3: CASSQEWGLGTEAFF. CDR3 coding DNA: TGTGCCAGCAGCCAAGAGTGGGGCCTAGGGACTGAAGCTTTCTTT.

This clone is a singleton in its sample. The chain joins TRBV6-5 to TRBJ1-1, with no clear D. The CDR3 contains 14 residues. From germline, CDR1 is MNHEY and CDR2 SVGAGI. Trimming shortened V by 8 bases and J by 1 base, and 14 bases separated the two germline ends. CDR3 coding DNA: TGTGCCAGCGGACGTTCTTCAGGGAACACTGAAGCTTTCTTT. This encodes CASGRSSGNTEAFF.

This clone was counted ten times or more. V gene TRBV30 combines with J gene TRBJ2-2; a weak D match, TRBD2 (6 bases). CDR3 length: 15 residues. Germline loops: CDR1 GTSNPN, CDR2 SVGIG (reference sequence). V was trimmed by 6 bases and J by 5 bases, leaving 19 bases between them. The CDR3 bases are TGTGCCTGCCGATTGACGGGAGTAGAAACCGGGGAGCTGTTTTTT. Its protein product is CACRLTGVETGELFF.